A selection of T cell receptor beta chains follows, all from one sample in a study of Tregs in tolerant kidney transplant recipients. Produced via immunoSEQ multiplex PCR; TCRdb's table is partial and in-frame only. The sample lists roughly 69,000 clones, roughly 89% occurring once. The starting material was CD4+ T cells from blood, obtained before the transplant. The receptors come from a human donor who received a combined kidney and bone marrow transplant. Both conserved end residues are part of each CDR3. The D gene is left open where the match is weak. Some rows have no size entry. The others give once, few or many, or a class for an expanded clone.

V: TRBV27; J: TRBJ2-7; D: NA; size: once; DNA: TGTGCCAGCAGTTTAGGAGGGGTCGCTCCCTACGAGCAGTACTTC; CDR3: CASSLGGVAPYEQYF
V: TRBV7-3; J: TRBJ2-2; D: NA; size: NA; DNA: TGTGCCAGCAGCTTAGAGGGCGGGAAAACCGGGGAGCTGTTTTTT; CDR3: CASSLEGGKTGELFF
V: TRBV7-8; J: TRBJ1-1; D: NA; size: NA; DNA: TGTGCCAGCAGCCCCCCGACAGGAGAGATGAACACTGAAGCTTTCTTT; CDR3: CASSPPTGEMNTEAFF
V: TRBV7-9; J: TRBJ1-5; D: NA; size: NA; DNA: TGTGCCAGCAGCTTCAGTGATCAGCCCCAGCATTTT; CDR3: CASSFSDQPQHF
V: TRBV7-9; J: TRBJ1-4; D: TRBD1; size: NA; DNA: TGTGCCAGCAGCTTCCAAGAGACAGGGGGAGAAAAACTGTTTTTT; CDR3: CASSFQETGGEKLFF
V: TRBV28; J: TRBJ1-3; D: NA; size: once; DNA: TGTGCCAGCAGTTCACAGGGAATAGGTGGAAACACCATATATTTT; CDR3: CASSSQGIGGNTIYF
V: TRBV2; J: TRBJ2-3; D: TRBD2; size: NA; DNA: TGTGCCAGCAGAGCGGGGAGCACAGATACGCAGTATTTT; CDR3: CASRAGSTDTQYF
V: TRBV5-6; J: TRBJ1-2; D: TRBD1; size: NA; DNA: TGTGCCAGCAGCTTAGGGGGCGCTAACTATGGCTACACCTTC; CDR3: CASSLGGANYGYTF
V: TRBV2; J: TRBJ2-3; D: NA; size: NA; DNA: TGTGCCAGCAGGACCACAGGGATACGCACAGATACGCAGTATTTT; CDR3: CASRTTGIRTDTQYF
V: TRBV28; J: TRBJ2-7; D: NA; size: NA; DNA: TGTACCTCAGGCGACAACACCTACGAGCAGTACTTC; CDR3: CTSGDNTYEQYF
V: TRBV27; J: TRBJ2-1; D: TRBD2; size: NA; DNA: TGTGCCAGCAGTCCCCGGACTAGCGGGAGGGGGGACGTGTTCTTC; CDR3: CASSPRTSGRGDVFF
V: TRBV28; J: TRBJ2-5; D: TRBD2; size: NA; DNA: TGTGCCAGCAGTCCCGGGACTACACTCCGGGCCCAGTACTTC; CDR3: CASSPGTTLRAQYF
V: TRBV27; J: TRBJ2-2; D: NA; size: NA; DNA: TGTGCCAGCAGTGAGACTATCTACACCGGGGAGCTGTTTTTT; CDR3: CASSETIYTGELFF
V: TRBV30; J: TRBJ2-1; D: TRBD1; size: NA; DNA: TGTGCCTGCCGACAGGGGGCCGAGAATGAGCAGTTCTTC; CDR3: CACRQGAENEQFF
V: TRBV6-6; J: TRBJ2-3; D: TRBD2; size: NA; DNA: TGTGCCAGCAGAGGGGGGACTAGCGGAGATACGCAGTATTTT; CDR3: CASRGGTSGDTQYF
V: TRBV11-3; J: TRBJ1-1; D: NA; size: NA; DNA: TGTGCCAGCAGCTTAGAAGGAGACACTGAAGCTTTCTTT; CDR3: CASSLEGDTEAFF
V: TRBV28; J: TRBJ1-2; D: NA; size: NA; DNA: TGTGCCAGCCGGTTGGACTATGGCTACACCTTC; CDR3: CASRLDYGYTF